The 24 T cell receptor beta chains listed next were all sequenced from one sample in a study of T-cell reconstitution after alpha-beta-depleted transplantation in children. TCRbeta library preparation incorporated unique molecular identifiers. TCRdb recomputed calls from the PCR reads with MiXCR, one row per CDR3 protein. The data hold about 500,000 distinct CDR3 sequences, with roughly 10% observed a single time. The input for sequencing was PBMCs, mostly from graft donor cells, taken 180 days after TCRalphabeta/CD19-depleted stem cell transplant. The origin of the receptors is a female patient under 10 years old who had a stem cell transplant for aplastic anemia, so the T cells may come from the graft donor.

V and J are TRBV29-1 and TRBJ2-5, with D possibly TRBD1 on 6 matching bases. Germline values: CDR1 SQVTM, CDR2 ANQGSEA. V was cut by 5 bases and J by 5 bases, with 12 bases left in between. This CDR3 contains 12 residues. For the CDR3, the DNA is TGCAGCGTTACACAGGGTAGCGAGACCCAGTACTTC. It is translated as CSVTQGSETQYF.

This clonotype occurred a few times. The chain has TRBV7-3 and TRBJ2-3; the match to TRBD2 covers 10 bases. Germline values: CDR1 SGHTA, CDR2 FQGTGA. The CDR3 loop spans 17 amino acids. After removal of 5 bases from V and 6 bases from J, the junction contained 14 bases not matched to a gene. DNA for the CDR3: TGTGCCAGCAGCCCCAATCCTAGCGGGAGAGTAACCGATACGCAGTATTTT. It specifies CASSPNPSGRVTDTQYF.

CDR3 coding DNA: TGTGCCAGCAGATCAGGGGAGGGTTTTAGCAATCAGCCCCAGCATTTT. This encodes CASRSGEGFSNQPQHF. The chain employs TRBV27 and TRBJ1-5, with D possibly matching TRBD1 (6 bases). Trimming removed 6 bases at V and 0 bases at J, with 15 bases between. The CDR3 is 16 residues long. The V gene's germline CDR1 is MNHEY and CDR2 SMNVEV (reference sequence).

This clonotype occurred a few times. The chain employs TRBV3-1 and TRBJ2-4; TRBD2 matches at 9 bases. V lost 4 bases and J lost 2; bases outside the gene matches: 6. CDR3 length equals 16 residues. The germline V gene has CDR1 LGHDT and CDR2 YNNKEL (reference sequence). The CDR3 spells CASSRGASGTKNIQYF. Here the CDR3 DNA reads TGTGCCAGCAGCCGGGGGGCTAGCGGGACCAAAAACATTCAGTACTTC.

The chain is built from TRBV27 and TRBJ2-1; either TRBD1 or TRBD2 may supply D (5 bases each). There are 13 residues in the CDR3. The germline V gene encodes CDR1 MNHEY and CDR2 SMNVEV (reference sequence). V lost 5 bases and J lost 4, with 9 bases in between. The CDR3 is CASSGTEYNEQFF. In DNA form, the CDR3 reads TGTGCCAGCAGTGGGACGGAATACAATGAGCAGTTCTTC.

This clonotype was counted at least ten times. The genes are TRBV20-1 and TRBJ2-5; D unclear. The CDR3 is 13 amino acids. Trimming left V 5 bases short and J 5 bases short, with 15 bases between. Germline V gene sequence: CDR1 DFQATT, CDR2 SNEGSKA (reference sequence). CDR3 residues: CSALPGSGETQYF. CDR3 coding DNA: TGCAGTGCTCTACCGGGTTCTGGGGAGACCCAGTACTTC.

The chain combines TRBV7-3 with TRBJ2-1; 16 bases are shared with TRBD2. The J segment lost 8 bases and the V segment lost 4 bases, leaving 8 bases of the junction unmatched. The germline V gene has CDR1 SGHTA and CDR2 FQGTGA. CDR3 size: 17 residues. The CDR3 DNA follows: TGTGCCAGCAGCTCGGGACTAGCGGGAGGGCTCGTGGATGAGCAGTTCTTC. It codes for CASSSGLAGGLVDEQFF.

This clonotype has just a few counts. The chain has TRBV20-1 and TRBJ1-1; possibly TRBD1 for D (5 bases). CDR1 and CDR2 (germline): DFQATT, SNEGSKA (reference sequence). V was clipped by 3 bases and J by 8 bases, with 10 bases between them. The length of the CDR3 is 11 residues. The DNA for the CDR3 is TGCAGTGCTAGGGGGGGGTCCGAAGCTTTCTTT. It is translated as CSARGGSEAFF.

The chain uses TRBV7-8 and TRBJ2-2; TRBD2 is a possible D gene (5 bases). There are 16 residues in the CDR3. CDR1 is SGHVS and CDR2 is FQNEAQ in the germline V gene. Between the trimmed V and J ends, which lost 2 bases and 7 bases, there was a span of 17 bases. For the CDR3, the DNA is TGTGCCAGCAGCTTACTAGCCTTTACCTCGTACGGGGAGCTGTTTTTT. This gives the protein CASSLLAFTSYGELFF.

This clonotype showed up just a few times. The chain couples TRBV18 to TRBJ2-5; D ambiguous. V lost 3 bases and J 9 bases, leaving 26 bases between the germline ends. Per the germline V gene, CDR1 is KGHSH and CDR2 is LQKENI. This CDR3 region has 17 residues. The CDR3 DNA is TGTGCCAGCTCACCTTTTGGCCCCCTGAAGGACCCGACGTCCCAGTACTTC. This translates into CASSPFGPLKDPTSQYF.

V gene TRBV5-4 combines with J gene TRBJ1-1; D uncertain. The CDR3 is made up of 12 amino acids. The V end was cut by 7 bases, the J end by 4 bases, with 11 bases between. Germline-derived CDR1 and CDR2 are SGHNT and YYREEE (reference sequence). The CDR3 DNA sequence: TGTGCCAGCGGTACTAGTGGCACTGAAGCTTTCTTT. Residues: CASGTSGTEAFF.

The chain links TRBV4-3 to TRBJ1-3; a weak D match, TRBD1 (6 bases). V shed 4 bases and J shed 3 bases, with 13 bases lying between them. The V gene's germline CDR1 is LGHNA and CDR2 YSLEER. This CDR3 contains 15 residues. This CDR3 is CASSRTGRFGNTIYF. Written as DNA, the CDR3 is TGCGCCAGCAGCCGAACAGGGCGATTTGGAAACACCATATATTTT.

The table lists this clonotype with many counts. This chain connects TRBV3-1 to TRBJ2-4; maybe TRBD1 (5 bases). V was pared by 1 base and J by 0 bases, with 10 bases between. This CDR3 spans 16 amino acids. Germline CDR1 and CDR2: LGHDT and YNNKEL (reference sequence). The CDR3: CASSQGQKLAKNIQYF. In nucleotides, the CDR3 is TGTGCCAGCAGCCAAGGACAGAAGCTAGCCAAAAACATTCAGTACTTC.

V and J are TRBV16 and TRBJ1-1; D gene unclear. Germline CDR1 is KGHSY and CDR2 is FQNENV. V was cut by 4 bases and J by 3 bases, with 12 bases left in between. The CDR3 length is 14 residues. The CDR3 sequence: CASSPRDQYTEAFF. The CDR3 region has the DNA TGTGCCAGCAGCCCCCGAGACCAATACACTGAAGCTTTCTTT. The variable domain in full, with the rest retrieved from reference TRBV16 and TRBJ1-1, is GEEVAQTPKHLVRGEGQKAKLYCAPIKGHSYVFWYQQVLKNEFKFLISFQNENVFDETGMPKERFSAKCLPNSPCSLEIQATKLEDSAVYFCASSPRDQYTEAFFGQGTRLTVV.

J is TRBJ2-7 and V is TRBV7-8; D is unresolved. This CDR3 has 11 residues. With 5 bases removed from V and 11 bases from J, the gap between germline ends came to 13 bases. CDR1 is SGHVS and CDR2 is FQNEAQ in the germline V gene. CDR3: CASSPGVLKYV. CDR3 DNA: TGTGCCAGCAGCCCTGGGGTTTTGAAGTACGTC.

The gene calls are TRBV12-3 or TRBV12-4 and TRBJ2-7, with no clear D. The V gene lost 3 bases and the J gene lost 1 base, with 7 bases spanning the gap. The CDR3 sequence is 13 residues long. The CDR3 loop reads CASSFVRSYEQYF. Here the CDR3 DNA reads TGTGCCAGCAGTTTTGTTCGGTCCTACGAGCAGTACTTC.

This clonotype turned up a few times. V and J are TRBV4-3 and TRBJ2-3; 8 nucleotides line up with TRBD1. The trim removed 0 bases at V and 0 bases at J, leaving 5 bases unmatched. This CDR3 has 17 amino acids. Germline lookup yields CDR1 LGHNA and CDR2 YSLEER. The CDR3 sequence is CASSQEPGGISTDTQYF. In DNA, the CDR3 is TGCGCCAGCAGCCAAGAGCCAGGGGGCATAAGCACAGATACGCAGTATTTT.

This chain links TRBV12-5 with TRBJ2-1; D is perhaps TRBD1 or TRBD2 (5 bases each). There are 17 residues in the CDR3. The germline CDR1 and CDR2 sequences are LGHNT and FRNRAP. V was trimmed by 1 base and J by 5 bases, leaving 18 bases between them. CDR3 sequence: CASGLAWNTGTDNEQFF. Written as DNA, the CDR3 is TGTGCTAGTGGTTTGGCGTGGAATACCGGGACCGACAATGAGCAGTTCTTC. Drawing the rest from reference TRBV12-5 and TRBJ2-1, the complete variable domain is DARVTQTPRHKVTEMGQEVTMRCQPILGHNTVFWYRQTMMQGLELLAYFRNRAPLDDSGMPKDRFSAEMPDATLATLKIQPSEPRDSAVYFCASGLAWNTGTDNEQFFGPGTRLTVL.

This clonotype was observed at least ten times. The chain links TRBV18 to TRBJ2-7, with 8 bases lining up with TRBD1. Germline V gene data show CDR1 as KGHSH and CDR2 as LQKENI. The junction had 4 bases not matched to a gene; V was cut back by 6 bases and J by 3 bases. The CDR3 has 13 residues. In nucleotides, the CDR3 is TGTGCCAGCTCGCAAGGACAGGGCTACGAGCAGTACGTC. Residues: CASSQGQGYEQYV.

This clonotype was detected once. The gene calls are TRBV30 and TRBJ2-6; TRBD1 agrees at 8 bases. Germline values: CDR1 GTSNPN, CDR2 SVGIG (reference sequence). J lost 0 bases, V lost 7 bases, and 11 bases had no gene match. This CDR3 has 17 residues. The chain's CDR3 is CASSGQAKSSGANVLTF. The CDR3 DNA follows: TGTGCCTCCTCGGGACAGGCAAAAAGCTCTGGGGCCAACGTCCTGACTTTC.

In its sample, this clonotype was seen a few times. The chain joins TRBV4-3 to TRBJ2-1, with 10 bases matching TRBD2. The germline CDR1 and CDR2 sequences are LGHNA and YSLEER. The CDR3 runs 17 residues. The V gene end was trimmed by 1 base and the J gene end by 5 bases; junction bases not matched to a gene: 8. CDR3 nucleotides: TGCGCCAGCAGCCAAGGGTTGGGGACTAGCGACAACAATGAGCAGTTCTTC. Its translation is CASSQGLGTSDNNEQFF.

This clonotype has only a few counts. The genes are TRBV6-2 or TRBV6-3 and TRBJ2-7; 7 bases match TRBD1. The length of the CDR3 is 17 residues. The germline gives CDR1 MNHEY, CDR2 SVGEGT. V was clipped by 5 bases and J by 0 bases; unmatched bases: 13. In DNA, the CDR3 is TGTGCCAGCAGTCCCAACCCGGGACAGTTACGCTCCTACGAGCAGTACTTC. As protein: CASSPNPGQLRSYEQYF.

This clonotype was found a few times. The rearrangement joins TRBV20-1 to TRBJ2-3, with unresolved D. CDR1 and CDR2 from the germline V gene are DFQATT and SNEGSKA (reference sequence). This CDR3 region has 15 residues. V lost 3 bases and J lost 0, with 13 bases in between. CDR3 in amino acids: CSASKVKKSTDTQYF. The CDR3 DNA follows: TGCAGTGCTAGTAAGGTGAAGAAAAGCACAGATACGCAGTATTTT.

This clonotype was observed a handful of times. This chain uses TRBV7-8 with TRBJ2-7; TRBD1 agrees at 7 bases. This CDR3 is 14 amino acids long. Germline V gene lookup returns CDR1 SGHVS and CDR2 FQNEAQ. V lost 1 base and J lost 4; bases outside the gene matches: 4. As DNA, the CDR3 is TGTGCCAGCAGCTTAGAGGGACAGATATACGAGCAGTACGTC. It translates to CASSLEGQIYEQYV.